This passage covers 13 T cell receptor beta chains from one sample sequenced in a study of blood T cell repertoires in COVID-19. Generated by immunoSEQ multiplex PCR, the TCRdb table keeps only in-frame clones and is missing some. The table lists 56,000 or so clones, approximately 81% of them singletons. The specimen sequenced was peripheral blood. Receptors were obtained from a woman older than 75 with acute or convalescent COVID-19.

The chain recombines TRBV7-8 with TRBJ1-5; tentatively, D is TRBD1 (5 bases). V lost 0 bases and J lost 3, with 6 bases in between. CDR1 SGHVS and CDR2 FQNEAQ come from the germline V gene. The CDR3 spans 14 residues. CDR3 protein: CASSLARVNQPQHF. The CDR3 DNA reads TGTGCCAGCAGCTTAGCCAGGGTCAATCAGCCCCAGCATTTT.

As concerns this clone: Germline and junction disagree at one end, which may indicate a read error. The V gene is TRBV11-2, the J gene TRBJ1-1; a weak D match, TRBD1 (5 bases). In germline, CDR1 is SGHAT, CDR2 FQNNGV. The CDR3 consists of 14 residues. Here the CDR3 reads CASSLDPRVPGVVF. In DNA, the CDR3 is TGTGCCAGCAGCTTAGATCCCCGGGTGCCGGGGGTGGTCTTT.

This clone was seen only a few times. V and J are TRBV11-2 and TRBJ2-2, with D hard to call. The germline V gene has CDR1 SGHAT and CDR2 FQNNGV. Trimming took 1 base from V and 4 from J, leaving 19 bases between them. This CDR3 is built from 18 residues. The CDR3 protein is CASSLGLQDTASTGELFF. CDR3 nucleotides: TGTGCCAGCAGCTTAGGGTTGCAGGATACGGCGAGCACCGGGGAGCTGTTTTTT.

The rearrangement uses TRBV24-1 and TRBJ2-7, with 10 bases aligning to TRBD1. The junction had 11 bases not matched to a gene; V was cut back by 5 bases and J by 5 bases. This CDR3 is built from 16 residues. CDR1 KGHDR and CDR2 SFDVKD come from the germline V gene. The DNA for the CDR3 is TGTGCCACCAGTGGTCGGGACAGGGGTTCCCTCCACGAGCAGTACTTC. The encoded protein is CATSGRDRGSLHEQYF.

CDR3 sequence (DNA): TGTGCCAGCAACATCGGGACAGGGGTCAATCAGCCCCAGCATTTT. Its translation: CASNIGTGVNQPQHF. The genes are TRBV7-8 and TRBJ1-5; TRBD1 matches at 10 bases. Germline CDR1 is SGHVS and CDR2 is FQNEAQ. J lost 3 bases, V lost 7 bases, and 6 bases had no gene match. This CDR3 is built from 15 residues. The full variable domain, rest sourced from reference TRBV7-8 and TRBJ1-5, is GAGVSQSPRYKVAKRGQDVALRCDPISGHVSLFWYQQALGQGPEFLTYFQNEAQLDKSGLPSDRFFAERPEGSVSTLKIQRTQQEDSAVYLCASNIGTGVNQPQHFGDGTRLSIL.

This chain uses TRBV9 with TRBJ1-1, with 10 bases lining up with TRBD1. The CDR3 consists of 13 residues. CDR1 and CDR2 from the germline V gene are SGDLS and YYNGEE. After removal of 5 bases from V and 4 bases from J, the junction contained 2 bases not matched to a gene. This CDR3 reads CASRGQGVTEAFF. Here the CDR3 DNA reads TGTGCCAGCAGAGGACAGGGGGTCACTGAAGCTTTCTTT.

In its sample, this clone was seen a few times. This chain connects TRBV27 to TRBJ2-7, with 8 bases identical to TRBD1. V trimming: 6 bases; J trimming: 4 bases; junction bases outside the gene matches: 17. Germline V gene lookup returns CDR1 MNHEY and CDR2 SMNVEV (reference sequence). The CDR3 length is 17 residues. The CDR3 loop is CASRRKHGTGGGYEQYF. Written as DNA, the CDR3 is TGTGCCAGCAGACGTAAGCATGGGACAGGTGGAGGGTACGAGCAGTACTTC.

The chain carries TRBV12-3 or TRBV12-4 and TRBJ1-2, with D maybe TRBD1 (6 bases). V was cut by 5 bases and J by 2 bases, with 9 bases left in between. The CDR3 has 13 amino acids. The CDR3 nucleotides are TGTGCCAGCAGTACTAGGGGGAACTATGGCTACACCTTC. Translation gives CASSTRGNYGYTF.

In this sample, this clone turned up a few times. The chain has TRBV18 and TRBJ2-2, with 7 bases identical to TRBD1. This CDR3 region has 16 residues. Losses at the gene ends were 2 bases for V and 0 bases for J; bases not matched to a gene: 3. Looked up from germline, CDR1 is KGHSH and CDR2 is LQKENI. CDR3 nucleotide sequence: TGTGCCAGCTCACCATACCAGGGGGCGAACACCGGGGAGCTGTTTTTT. Residues: CASSPYQGANTGELFF.

Regarding this clone: Sequence at one end of the junction differs from germline and may be a read error. The J gene is TRBJ1-2, the V gene TRBV2; D is uncertain. This CDR3 comprises 12 residues. Per germline, CDR1 SNHLY and CDR2 FYNNEI. The CDR3: CASREASGGYTF. For the CDR3, the DNA is TGTGCCAGCAGGGAAGCGTCCGGTGGCTACACCTTC.

V is TRBV3-1 (or the pseudogene TRBV3-2) and J is TRBJ1-5; TRBD1 agrees at 8 bases. With V trimmed by 9 bases and J by 4 bases, 8 bases remained unmatched. The CDR3 consists of 14 residues. Germline V gene lookup returns CDR1 LGHDT and CDR2 YNNKEL (reference sequence). Written as DNA, the CDR3 is TGTGCCAGTTCAGACAGGGGAGGGAATCAGCCCCAGCATTTT. It is translated as CASSDRGGNQPQHF.

This rearrangement joins TRBV5-1 to TRBJ1-2, with 9 bases identical to TRBD1. The CDR3 length is 16 residues. V trimming: 4 bases; J trimming: 6 bases; junction bases outside the gene matches: 13. CDR1 is SGHRS and CDR2 is YFSETQ in the germline V gene. CDR3 residues: CASSVQIPGQGDGYTF. The DNA for the CDR3 is TGCGCCAGCAGCGTCCAAATTCCGGGACAGGGAGATGGCTACACCTTC.

The chain links TRBV5-8 to TRBJ1-3, with D maybe TRBD1 (6 bases). CDR1 SGHTS and CDR2 YDEGEE come from the germline V gene. The CDR3 consists of 16 residues. The germline V and J ends were trimmed by 4 bases and 4 bases, with 18 bases remaining between them. Written as DNA, the CDR3 is TGTGCCAGCAGCCCCGGTGGGGGGGCTAGAGGAAACACCATATATTTT. Amino acids: CASSPGGGARGNTIYF. The whole variable domain, filled in from reference TRBV5-8 and TRBJ1-3, reads EAGVTQSPTHLIKTRGQQATLRCSPISGHTSVYWYQQALGLGLQFLLWYDEGEERNRGNFPPRFSGRQFPNYSSELNVNALELEDSALYLCASSPGGGARGNTIYFGEGSWLTVV.